Shown below are 28 T cell receptor beta chains from a single sample sequenced in a study of CD8 T cells in ankylosing spondylitis. Study results and caveats: Among TCR beta sequences, a motif of eight highly homologous variants appeared characteristic of ankylosing spondylitis blood.

MiXCR, run by TCRdb on the 5' RACE reads, gives a single entry per CDR3 protein. The sample includes under 950,000 distinct CDR3 sequences, 15% to 20% of them seen just once. These receptors have no known antigen. Sequencing was carried out using blood, either unsorted or a sorted T cell fraction (not recorded which). These receptors were collected from a male donor with ankylosing spondylitis.

This clonotype was observed a handful of times. The chain employs TRBV29-1 and TRBJ2-5; D uncertain. The length of the CDR3 is 13 residues. CDR1 and CDR2 (germline): SQVTM, ANQGSEA. The V end was cut by 5 bases, the J end by 1 base, with 11 bases between. The CDR3 loop is CSVKPGAQETQYF. The CDR3 DNA is TGCAGCGTTAAGCCAGGAGCCCAAGAGACCCAGTACTTC.

This clonotype was seen repeatedly, ten times or more. The chain couples TRBV20-1 to TRBJ1-2; tentatively, D is TRBD1 (5 bases). CDR3 length equals 13 residues. V dropped 6 bases and J dropped 5 bases, with 16 bases sitting between them. CDR1 is DFQATT, CDR2 SNEGSKA, per germline (reference sequence). The CDR3 protein is CSAGVGFGYGYTF. For the CDR3, the DNA is TGCAGTGCGGGGGTAGGGTTTGGTTATGGCTACACCTTC.

The chain couples TRBV7-9 to TRBJ2-7, with 9 bases that match TRBD1. CDR1 and CDR2 (germline): SEHNR, FQNEAQ (reference sequence). The length of the CDR3 is 17 residues. Losses at the gene ends were 5 bases for V and 0 bases for J; bases not matched to a gene: 11. The CDR3 DNA reads TGTGCCAGCAGCGCACCCGCCGACAGGGGGGACTCCTACGAGCAGTACTTC. Residues: CASSAPADRGDSYEQYF.

This clonotype was found many times. The gene calls are TRBV5-1 and TRBJ2-5; tentative D call: TRBD2 (5 bases). Trimming pared 2 bases from V and 5 bases from J, leaving 13 bases between. The germline CDR1 and CDR2 sequences are SGHRS and YFSETQ. This CDR3 has 14 amino acids. The CDR3 is CASSFEGVEETQYF. The CDR3 nucleotides read TGCGCCAGCAGCTTCGAGGGAGTGGAGGAGACCCAGTACTTC.

V is TRBV12-3 or TRBV12-4 and J is TRBJ1-2; 8 nucleotides line up with TRBD1. V was clipped by 1 base and J by 4 bases; unmatched bases: 5. The CDR3 contains 15 residues. CDR3 in amino acids: CASSLGAGGGYGYTF. CDR3 DNA sequence: TGTGCCAGCAGTTTAGGAGCAGGGGGCGGCTATGGCTACACCTTC.

This clonotype was observed a handful of times. This chain uses TRBV24-1 with TRBJ1-2; D is possibly TRBD1 (6 bases). The CDR3 sequence is 13 residues long. The V gene's germline CDR1 is KGHDR and CDR2 SFDVKD. V lost 3 bases to trimming and J lost 4 bases, with 8 bases between them. DNA for the CDR3: TGTGCCACCAGTGATCCGACAGGCTATGGCTACACCTTC. Translation gives CATSDPTGYGYTF.

This chain connects TRBV20-1 to TRBJ2-1; D may match TRBD1 or TRBD2 (5 bases each). Germline CDR1 DFQATT, CDR2 SNEGSKA (reference sequence). The V and J ends lost 0 bases and 12 bases respectively, with 18 bases between them. The CDR3 consists of 14 residues. The CDR3 here is CSARDRARGKGQFF. The CDR3 DNA is TGCAGTGCTAGAGATCGGGCGAGGGGCAAAGGGCAGTTCTTC.

V and J are TRBV12-3 or TRBV12-4 and TRBJ2-3, with 8 bases identical to TRBD1. The CDR3 length is 15 residues. V trimming: 5 bases; J trimming: 3 bases; junction bases outside the gene matches: 7. The CDR3 DNA reads TGTGCCAGCAGTGTAGACAGGGGAAGTACAGATACGCAGTATTTT. This translates into CASSVDRGSTDTQYF.

The chain links TRBV3-1 to TRBJ1-2; D is undetermined. The ends were cut back, 1 base at V and 8 bases at J, with 5 bases in the middle. CDR1 and CDR2 from the germline V gene are LGHDT and YNNKEL (reference sequence). CDR3 size: 11 residues. CDR3 sequence: CASSQALGYTF. The CDR3 region has the DNA TGTGCCAGCAGCCAAGCTCTAGGCTACACCTTC.

This chain uses TRBV18 with TRBJ2-5, with TRBD2 as a possible D gene (6 bases). Trimming pared 5 bases from V and 4 bases from J, leaving 11 bases between. Germline CDR1 reads KGHSH; CDR2 reads LQKENI. The CDR3 contains 13 residues. The CDR3 loop reads CASSFGTAETQYF. DNA for the CDR3: TGTGCCAGCTCATTCGGGACTGCAGAGACCCAGTACTTC. The full variable domain, rest sourced from reference TRBV18 and TRBJ2-5, is NAGVMQNPRHLVRRRGQEARLRCSPMKGHSHVYWYRQLPEEGLKFMVYLQKENIIDESGMPKERFSAEFPKEGPSILRIQQVVRGDSAAYFCASSFGTAETQYFGPGTRLLVL.

J is TRBJ2-5 and V is TRBV2, with D perhaps assigned TRBD1 or TRBD2 (6 bases each). The germline V gene has CDR1 SNHLY and CDR2 FYNNEI. The germline V and J ends were trimmed by 3 bases and 5 bases, with 13 bases remaining between them. The CDR3 length is 14 residues. This CDR3 is CASSERGVRETQYF. DNA of the CDR3: TGTGCCAGCAGTGAGAGGGGGGTCAGGGAGACCCAGTACTTC.

The chain is built from TRBV2 and TRBJ2-5; D possibly uses TRBD1 or TRBD2 (5 bases each). The CDR3 extends over 13 amino acids. The germline V gene has CDR1 SNHLY and CDR2 FYNNEI. V was cut by 11 bases and J by 2 bases, with 15 bases left in between. CDR3 bases: TGTGCCGGCAACCGGGACGTACAAGAGACCCAGTACTTC. Amino acids: CAGNRDVQETQYF.

A remark on this clonotype: At one boundary the junction diverges from the germline segment, which might be a read error. The chain carries TRBV7-2 and TRBJ2-5; maybe TRBD1 (5 bases). The germline CDR1 and CDR2 sequences are SGHTA and FQGNSA. This CDR3 spans 14 amino acids. CDR3 loop: CASSFFPGKKTQNF. As DNA, the CDR3 is TGTGCCAGCAGCTTTTTTCCAGGGAAGAAGACCCAGAACTTC. Looking up the rest from reference TRBV7-2 and TRBJ2-5 gives the full variable domain: GAGVSQSPSNKVTEKGKDVELRCDPISGHTALYWYRQSLGQGLEFLIYFQGNSAPDKSGLPSDRFSAERTGGSVSTLTIQRTQQEDSAVYLCASSFFPGKKTQNFGPGTRLLVL.

This clonotype has more than one count but fewer than ten. The chain is built from TRBV20-1 and TRBJ1-2; maybe TRBD1 (5 bases). Deletions cut 7 bases from V and 4 bases from J, with 22 bases between. The V gene's germline CDR1 is DFQATT and CDR2 SNEGSKA (reference sequence). The length of the CDR3 is 15 residues. The CDR3: CSVQHGLGVPYGYTF. The CDR3 DNA reads TGCAGTGTCCAACATGGGCTAGGGGTCCCCTATGGCTACACCTTC.

V is TRBV6-5 and J is TRBJ2-1, with TRBD1 matching 7 bases. The CDR3 runs to 16 residues. Germline CDR1 is MNHEY and CDR2 is SVGAGI. J gave up 7 bases and V 2 bases, and 11 bases lay outside the gene matches. CDR3 residues: CASSYETGVGGNEQFF. The CDR3 DNA reads TGTGCCAGCAGTTACGAAACAGGGGTGGGTGGGAATGAGCAGTTCTTC.

The chain is built from TRBV29-1 and TRBJ1-1; D not resolved. The CDR3 sequence is 12 residues long. The germline V gene encodes CDR1 SQVTM and CDR2 ANQGSEA. Trimming removed 6 bases from V and 1 base from J, with 9 bases in between. DNA of the CDR3: TGCAGCGTGAGGTCACAGAACACTGAAGCTTTCTTT. It is translated as CSVRSQNTEAFF.

The chain uses TRBV4-3 and TRBJ2-7; D uncertain. V lost 0 bases and J lost 7, with 10 bases in between. The germline V gene has CDR1 LGHNA and CDR2 YSLEER. This CDR3 comprises 13 residues. CDR3 coding DNA: TGCGCCAGCAGCCAAGATATTGGACGGGAGCAGTACTTC. Protein product: CASSQDIGREQYF.

This clonotype occurred many times. J is TRBJ2-7 and V is TRBV12-3 or TRBV12-4; D may be TRBD2 (6 bases). The CDR3 has 16 residues. V shed 4 bases and J shed 7 bases, with 23 bases lying between them. The CDR3 coding sequence is TGTGCCAGCAGTTCCTCCTGGGGGAGGCTTCGGGGGGAGCAGTACTTC. Translation gives CASSSSWGRLRGEQYF.

CDR3 sequence (DNA): TGCGCCAGCAGCTTTACCGGGACAGGCGGGGAGACCCAGTACTTC. Its protein is CASSFTGTGGETQYF. The chain uses TRBV5-1 and TRBJ2-5, with 8 nucleotides matching TRBD1. V trimming: 2 bases; J trimming: 5 bases; junction bases outside the gene matches: 8. The germline V gene encodes CDR1 SGHRS and CDR2 YFSETQ. The CDR3 spans 15 residues.

Ten or more counts support this clonotype. The chain recombines TRBV12-3 or TRBV12-4 with TRBJ1-1, with D possibly TRBD1 on 5 matching bases. The CDR3 is 14 residues long. V lost 2 bases and J lost 5, with 12 bases in between. The CDR3 nucleotides are TGTGCCAGCAGTTTATGGCGGGGGGAGACTGAAGCTTTCTTT. Translation: CASSLWRGETEAFF.

This clonotype has more than one count but fewer than ten. This rearrangement joins TRBV6-1 to TRBJ1-1, with 7 bases aligning to TRBD1. The CDR3 has 15 residues. With 4 bases clipped from V and 2 bases from J, the junction kept 7 bases outside the gene matches. Per the germline V gene, CDR1 is MNHNS and CDR2 is SASEGT. The CDR3 is CASSAHRGINTEAFF. DNA of the CDR3: TGTGCCAGCAGTGCCCACAGGGGCATTAACACTGAAGCTTTCTTT.

The sample holds a few counts of this clonotype. This chain uses TRBV5-1 with TRBJ2-1; the D gene could be TRBD1 or TRBD2 (5 bases each). The CDR3 totals 15 residues. Germline values: CDR1 SGHRS, CDR2 YFSETQ. V lost 0 bases, J lost 5 bases, and 12 bases lay in between. In DNA form, the CDR3 reads TGCGCCAGCAGCTTGGCGAGGGGAATCCACAATGAGCAGTTCTTC. This translates into CASSLARGIHNEQFF.

The chain links TRBV21-1 to TRBJ1-6; TRBD1 is taken as the D call from the table, unchecked against the DNA. TRBV21-1 is a known pseudogene. CDR3 length equals 14 residues. CDR3 DNA sequence: TGTGCCCATCCAAGCAGAGGGGGTAATTCACCCCTCCACTTT. Protein: CAHPSRGGNSPLHF.

The rearrangement joins TRBV5-3 to TRBJ1-4, with 11 nucleotides matching TRBD1. TRBV5-3 is an open reading frame whose function is uncertain. V shed 8 bases and J 8 bases; nucleotides not matched to a gene: 11. This CDR3 has 15 residues. The CDR3 nucleotides are TGTGCCAGGGGCTCTGGACAGGGGGCGTCAGAAAAACTGTTTTTT. It specifies CARGSGQGASEKLFF.

The chain joins TRBV20-1 to TRBJ2-1; D is possibly TRBD2 (5 bases). CDR1 and CDR2 (germline): DFQATT, SNEGSKA (reference sequence). The CDR3 is made up of 14 amino acids. V lost 1 base to trimming and J lost 0 bases, with 7 bases between them. This CDR3 is CSARVTTSYNEQFF. Written as DNA, the CDR3 is TGCAGTGCTAGAGTGACTACCTCCTACAATGAGCAGTTCTTC.

The J gene is TRBJ1-6, the V gene TRBV6-1; D is unclear. From germline, CDR1 is MNHNS and CDR2 SASEGT. The V end was cut by 2 bases, the J end by 7 bases, with 18 bases between. This CDR3 region has 17 residues. The CDR3 nucleotides read TGTGCCAGCAGTGAACGGGGAGGGTTCTCGACCAATTCACCCCTCCACTTT. Translating gives CASSERGGFSTNSPLHF.

This clonotype was counted at least ten times. DNA for the CDR3: TGTGCCAGCTCATCAGGGTTTGCCGGGGAGCTGTTTTTT. It is translated as CASSSGFAGELFF. The rearrangement links TRBV18 to TRBJ2-2, with D possibly being TRBD1 (5 bases). Germline assignment: CDR1 KGHSH and CDR2 LQKENI. The V end was cut by 5 bases, the J end by 6 bases, with 10 bases between. CDR3 length: 13 amino acids.

In its sample, this clonotype was seen a few times. The V call is TRBV18, the J call TRBJ2-2; a possible D gene is TRBD1 (6 bases). This CDR3 spans 16 amino acids. V dropped 2 bases and J dropped 1 base, with 11 bases sitting between them. Looked up from germline, CDR1 is KGHSH and CDR2 is LQKENI. In DNA, the CDR3 is TGTGCCAGCTCACCAAGGACAGAGAAGAACACCGGGGAGCTGTTTTTT. This gives the protein CASSPRTEKNTGELFF.